This entry features one TCR beta chain sequence. Its antigen remains undetermined. No much larger clonotype is one base removed from it; base qualities were not supplied. TCRbeta CDR3 regions were amplified from genomic DNA using the immunoSEQ Assay, a bias-controlled multiplex PCR. As for the original processing: Within the assay, amplification of reference gene primers was used to estimate how many nucleated cells each sample contained. Sequence reads were collapsed and filtered to measure the absolute abundance of every unique TCRbeta CDR3 rearrangement. For each sample, productive Simpson clonality was calculated as the square root of Simpson's diversity index across productive rearrangements. Sourced from immuneACCESS, this table was stored by TCRdb with only in-frame sequences that have V and J called. A share of the clones is absent; for the studies checked, an unresolved V gene accounts for under half, and the remainder has no known explanation. V and J calls and clone size are copied from that table; D and trimming were computed from the DNA. Counted in this sample were under 140,000 clones; 60% to 80% of them appeared once. Roughly 17% of the sample is held by the ten biggest clonotypes.

The data originate from a study of blood T cell repertoires in COVID-19 (TCRdb year 2020). About the investigation overall: Collaborator samples came from the United States, Italy and Spain and covered acute and convalescent phases of COVID-19. The prospective study material was composed of cDNA or gDNA derived from T cells, B-cell-depleted T cells, or PBMCs. Subjects who had been exposed to COVID-19, were actively infected with it, or had recovered from it provided the deeply sampled blood TCRbeta repertoires that made up the dataset. The repertoires were made available in a free public database intended to serve as a resource for research on the immune response to SARS-CoV-2. The samples were drawn from the first 160 participants of the ongoing ImmuneRACE study and from 1,254 subjects provided by 6 global collaborators. A de-identified subject ID, COVID-19 status, age in years and sex were almost always included in the sample metadata. Where HLA class I and class II types were available, the types were taken from metadata supplied by the sample provider, not from assay-based typing. General study outcomes and caveats: Clinical and demographic metadata were provided uncurated, with the amount varying by source and participant.

Collaborating institutions collected whole blood in K2EDTA tubes following their own protocols. For TCRbeta analysis, collaborators shipped samples as frozen whole blood, isolated PBMCs, or DNA extracted from either of those sample types. This receptor was obtained from a woman aged 80 or over with active or convalescent COVID-19. Sequencing was done on a sample of peripheral blood.

The encoded CDR3 is CASSAGTSGNNEQFF. Here is the DNA: TGTGCCAGCAGCGCCGGGACTAGCGGGAACAATGAGCAGTTCTTC. The chain uses TRBV5-4 and TRBJ2-1, with TRBD2 identical over 13 junction bases. The germline V gene (reference sequence) provides CDR1 SGHNT and CDR2 YYREEE. Including the terminal cysteine and phenylalanine, the CDR3 comprises 15 residues. Only the CDR3 DNA is retained, 45 bases long and in frame from the first base. Here V drops 4 bases and J drops 5 bases, and the junction holds 3 bases not matched to any gene.